These T cell receptor beta chains were read from a single sample in a study of regulatory T cells in long-lasting Graves disease. MiXCR, run by TCRdb on the multiplex PCR reads, gives a single entry per CDR3 protein. The table includes 400,000 to 500,000 distinct CDR3 sequences, 16% detected once. These data were likewise used in another study, on T cells in Graves' hyperthyroidism and ophthalmopathy.

Sequencing used peripheral blood mononuclear cells (PBMCs), obtained at new diagnosis, from a patient treated with antithyroid drugs. All receptors come from a young woman with Graves disease. Both conserved end residues are part of each CDR3. The D gene is left open where the match is weak. Size tells how often a clone was seen (once, few, many) or the class of an expanded clone, and some rows leave it out.

V	D	J	size	CDR3	DNA
TRBV28	-	TRBJ1-1	few	CASTQGLQAFF	TGTGCCAGCACTCAGGGGCTTCAAGCTTTCTTT
TRBV11-2	TRBD2	TRBJ2-7	many	CASSLTSGTPYEQYF	TGTGCCAGCAGCTTGACTAGCGGGACCCCCTACGAGCAGTACTTC
TRBV27	-	TRBJ2-7	-	CASSSGVAYEQYF	TGTGCCAGCAGTTCTGGGGTCGCCTACGAGCAGTACTTC
TRBV5-1	TRBD1	TRBJ2-3	-	CASSFDSTGGTADTQYF	TGCGCCAGCAGCTTTGACTCGACAGGGGGCACTGCAGATACGCAGTATTTT
TRBV3-1	-	TRBJ2-4	many	CASSQPVGGENIQYF	TGTGCCAGCAGCCAACCCGTAGGCGGGGAAAACATTCAGTACTTC
TRBV24-1	TRBD1	TRBJ2-1	-	CATSGSTGGFHNEQFF	TGTGCCACCAGTGGAAGTACAGGGGGTTTTCACAATGAGCAGTTCTTC
TRBV18	-	TRBJ2-1	many	CASSPGPFNEQFF	TGTGCCAGCTCACCAGGGCCTTTCAATGAGCAGTTCTTC
TRBV14	TRBD2	TRBJ2-4	-	CASSRGLAGIYNEQYF	TGTGCCAGCAGCCGTGGACTAGCGGGAATCTACAATGAGCAGTACTTC
TRBV15	-	TRBJ1-6	-	CATSRELDRSNSPLHF	TGTGCCACCAGCAGGGAGTTAGACAGGAGCAATTCACCCCTCCACTTT
TRBV6-2/TRBV6-3	TRBD1	TRBJ2-3	many	CASSYSMGTGEEDTQYF	TGTGCCAGCAGTTACTCGATGGGGACAGGGGAGGAAGATACGCAGTATTTT